This T cell receptor beta chain was captured in a study of T cell changes during pregnancy in multiple sclerosis. The CDR3 loop spans 13 amino acids. V lost 6 bases and J 0 bases, leaving 9 bases between the germline ends. The germline V gene encodes CDR1 MNHEY and CDR2 SVGAGI. Assay: immunoSEQ multiplex PCR; the TCRdb copy retains only in-frame clones and omits some. The sample carries 45,000 or so clones, approximately 96% recorded once. Here the sequenced sample was peripheral blood, taken in the second trimester of pregnancy. The chain carries TRBV6-5 and TRBJ2-7; weak D call: TRBD2 (7 bases). The TCR was taken from a female donor with multiple sclerosis, enrolled in a pregnancy study. The CDR3: CASSGGHSYEQYF. The CDR3 region has the DNA TGTGCCAGCAGCGGGGGGCACTCCTACGAGCAGTACTTC.